This TCR beta chain was profiled in a study of T cell changes during pregnancy in multiple sclerosis (dated by TCRdb to about 2019). A note on the overall study: The study looked at changes in the T cell repertoire across pregnancy in women with multiple sclerosis.

Worth noting for this clone: Its antigen target is currently unknown. One base away there is no much larger clone; base qualities are not given.

There are 13 amino acids in the CDR3, from cysteine to phenylalanine inclusive. This entry keeps only the CDR3 DNA: 39 bases, framed from base 1. V was cut back by 4 bases and J by 5 bases, leaving a gap of 11 bases between them. According to the germline V gene (reference sequence), CDR1 reads MNHEY and CDR2 reads SMNVEV. The library came from the immunoSEQ multiplex PCR assay. Here the immuneACCESS table is served through TCRdb, limited to in-frame sequences with V and J called. Missing clones are a known gap in these copies; in checked studies unresolved V genes cover under half, and the rest lacks a known reason. The sample table lists 30,000 to 35,000 clones, 87% of them with a count of one. 9.5% to 10% of the sample is in the top ten clones.

The chain couples TRBV27 to TRBJ1-1, with no D gene named confidently. The sample was CD8+ T cells from peripheral blood mononuclear cells, taken in the first trimester of pregnancy. The source is a female donor with multiple sclerosis, enrolled in a pregnancy study. The nucleotide sequence reads as follows: TGTGCCAGCAGTTCGCGGGAAAGGACTGAAGCTTTCTTT. It translates as CASSSRERTEAFF.